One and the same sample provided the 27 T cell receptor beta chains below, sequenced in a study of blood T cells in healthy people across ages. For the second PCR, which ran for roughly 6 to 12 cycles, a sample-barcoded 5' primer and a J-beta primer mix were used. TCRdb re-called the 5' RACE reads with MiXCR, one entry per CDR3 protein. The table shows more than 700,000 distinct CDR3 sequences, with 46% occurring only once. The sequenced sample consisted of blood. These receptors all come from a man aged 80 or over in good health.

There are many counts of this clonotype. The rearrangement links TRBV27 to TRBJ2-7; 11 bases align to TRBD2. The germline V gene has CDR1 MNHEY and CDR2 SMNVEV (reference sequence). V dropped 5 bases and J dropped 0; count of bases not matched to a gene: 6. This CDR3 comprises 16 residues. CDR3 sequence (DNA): TGTGCCAGCAGTCCGGGACTAGCGGATTTCTCCTACGAGCAGTACTTC. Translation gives CASSPGLADFSYEQYF.

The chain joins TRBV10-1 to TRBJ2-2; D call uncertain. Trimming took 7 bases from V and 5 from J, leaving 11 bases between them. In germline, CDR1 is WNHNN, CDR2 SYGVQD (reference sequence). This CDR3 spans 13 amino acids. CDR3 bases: TGCGCCAGCAACAAGGACGGAACCGGGGAGCTGTTTTTT. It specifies CASNKDGTGELFF.

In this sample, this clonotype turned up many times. This CDR3 is CASSFGQGYEQYF. For the CDR3, the DNA is TGTGCCAGCAGTTTCGGACAGGGCTACGAGCAGTACTTC. The chain uses TRBV28 and TRBJ2-7; 8 positions match TRBD1. The germline gives CDR1 MDHEN, CDR2 SYDVKM. The CDR3 has 13 residues. The trim removed 3 bases at V and 3 bases at J, leaving 1 base unmatched.

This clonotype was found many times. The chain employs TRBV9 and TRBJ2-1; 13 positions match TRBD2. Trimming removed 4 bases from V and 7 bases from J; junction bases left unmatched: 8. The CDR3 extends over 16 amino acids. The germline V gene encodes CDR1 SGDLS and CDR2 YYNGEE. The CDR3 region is CASSTEGTSGTNEQFF. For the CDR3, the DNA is TGTGCCAGCAGCACGGAGGGGACTAGCGGGACTAATGAGCAGTTCTTC.

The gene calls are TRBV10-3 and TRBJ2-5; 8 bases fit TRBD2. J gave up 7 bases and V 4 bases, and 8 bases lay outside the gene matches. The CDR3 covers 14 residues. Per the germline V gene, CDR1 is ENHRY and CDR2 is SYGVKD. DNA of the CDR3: TGTGCCATCAGTGTCGGGCGGGAGGTCGGGACCCAGTACTTC. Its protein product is CAISVGREVGTQYF.

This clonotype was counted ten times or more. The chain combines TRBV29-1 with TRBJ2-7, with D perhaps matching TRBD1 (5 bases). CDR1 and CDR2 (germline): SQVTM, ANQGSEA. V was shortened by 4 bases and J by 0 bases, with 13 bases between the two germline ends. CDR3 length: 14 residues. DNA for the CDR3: TGCAGCGTTGCACCCTCCAGGGCCTCCTACGAGCAGTACTTC. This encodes CSVAPSRASYEQYF.

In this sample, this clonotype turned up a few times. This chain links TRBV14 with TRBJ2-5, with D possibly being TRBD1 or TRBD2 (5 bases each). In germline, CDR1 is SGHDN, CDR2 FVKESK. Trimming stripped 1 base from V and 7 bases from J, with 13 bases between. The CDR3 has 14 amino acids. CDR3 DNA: TGTGCCAGCAGCCAAGGTGAAGGGACGAGGACCCAGTACTTC. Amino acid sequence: CASSQGEGTRTQYF.

CDR3 bases: TGCGCCAGCAGCCAATTCGTTGGCGACTATGGCTACACCTTC. Translating it yields CASSQFVGDYGYTF. This sequence joins TRBV4-3 and TRBJ1-2, with unresolved D. CDR1 LGHNA and CDR2 YSLEER come from the germline V gene. The CDR3 sequence is 14 residues long. With 2 bases removed from V and 3 bases from J, the gap between germline ends came to 10 bases.

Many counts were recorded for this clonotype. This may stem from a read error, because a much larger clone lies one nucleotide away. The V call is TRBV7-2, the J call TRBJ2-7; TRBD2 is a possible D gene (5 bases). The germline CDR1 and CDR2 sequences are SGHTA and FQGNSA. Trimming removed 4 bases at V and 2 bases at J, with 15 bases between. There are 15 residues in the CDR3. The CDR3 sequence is CASSYGRADTYEQYF. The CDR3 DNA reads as TGTGCCAGCAGCTATGGACGAGCGGATACCTACGAGCAGTACTTC.

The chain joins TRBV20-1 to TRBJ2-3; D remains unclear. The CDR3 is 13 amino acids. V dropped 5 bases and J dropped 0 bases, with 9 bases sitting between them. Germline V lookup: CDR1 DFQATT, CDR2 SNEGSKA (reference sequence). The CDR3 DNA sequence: TGCAGTGCTCCAATACCAAGCACAGATACGCAGTATTTT. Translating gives CSAPIPSTDTQYF.

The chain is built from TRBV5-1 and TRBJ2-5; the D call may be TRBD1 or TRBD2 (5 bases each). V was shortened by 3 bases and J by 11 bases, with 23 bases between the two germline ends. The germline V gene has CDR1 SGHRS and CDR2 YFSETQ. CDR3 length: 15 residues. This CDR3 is CASSWGSGSGNEQYF. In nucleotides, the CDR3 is TGCGCCAGCAGCTGGGGGTCAGGTTCTGGGAATGAGCAGTACTTC.

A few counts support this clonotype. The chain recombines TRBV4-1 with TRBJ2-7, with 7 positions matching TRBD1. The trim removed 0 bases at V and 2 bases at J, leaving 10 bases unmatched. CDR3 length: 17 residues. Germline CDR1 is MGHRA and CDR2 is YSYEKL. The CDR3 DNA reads TGCGCCAGCAGCCAAGAGGGGACAGTTACTAGGGCCTACGAGCAGTACTTC. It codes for CASSQEGTVTRAYEQYF.

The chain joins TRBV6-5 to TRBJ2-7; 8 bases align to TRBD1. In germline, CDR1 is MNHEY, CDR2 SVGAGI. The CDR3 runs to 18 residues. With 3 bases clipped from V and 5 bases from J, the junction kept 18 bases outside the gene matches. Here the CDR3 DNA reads TGTGCCAGCAGTTATTCACCAGACCCCGACAGGGGATCGGACGAGCAGTACTTC. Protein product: CASSYSPDPDRGSDEQYF.

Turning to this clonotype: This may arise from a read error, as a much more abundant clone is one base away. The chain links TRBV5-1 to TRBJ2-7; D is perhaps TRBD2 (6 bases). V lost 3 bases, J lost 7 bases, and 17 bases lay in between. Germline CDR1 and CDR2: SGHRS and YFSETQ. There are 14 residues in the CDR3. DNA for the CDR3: TGCGCCAGCAGCTCCGGGAGCGGATACAATGAGCAGTACTTC. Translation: CASSSGSGYNEQYF.

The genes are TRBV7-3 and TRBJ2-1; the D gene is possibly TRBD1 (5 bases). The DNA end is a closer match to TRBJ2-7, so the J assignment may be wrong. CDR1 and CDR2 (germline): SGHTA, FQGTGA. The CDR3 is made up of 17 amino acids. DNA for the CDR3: TGTGCCAGCAGCTTAAGTGGGGCGCCCTACTCCTACAATGAGCAGTACTTC. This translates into CASSLSGAPYSYNEQYF.

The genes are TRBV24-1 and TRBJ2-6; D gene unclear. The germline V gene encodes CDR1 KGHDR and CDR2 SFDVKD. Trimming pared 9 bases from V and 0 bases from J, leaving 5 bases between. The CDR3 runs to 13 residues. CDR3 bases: TGTGCCACCGGGCACTCTGGGGCCAACGTCCTGACTTTC. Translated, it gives CATGHSGANVLTF.

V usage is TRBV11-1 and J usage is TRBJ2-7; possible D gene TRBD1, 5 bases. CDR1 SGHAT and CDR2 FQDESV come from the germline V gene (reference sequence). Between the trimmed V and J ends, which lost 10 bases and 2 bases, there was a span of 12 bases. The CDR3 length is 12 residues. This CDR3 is CATEDRPYEQYF. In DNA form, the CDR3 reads TGTGCCACGGAAGACAGACCCTACGAGCAGTACTTC. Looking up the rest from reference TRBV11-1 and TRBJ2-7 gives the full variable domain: EAEVAQSPRYKITEKSQAVAFWCDPISGHATLYWYRQILGQGPELLVQFQDESVVDDSQLPKDRFSAERLKGVDSTLKIQPAELGDSAMYLCATEDRPYEQYFGPGTRLTVT.

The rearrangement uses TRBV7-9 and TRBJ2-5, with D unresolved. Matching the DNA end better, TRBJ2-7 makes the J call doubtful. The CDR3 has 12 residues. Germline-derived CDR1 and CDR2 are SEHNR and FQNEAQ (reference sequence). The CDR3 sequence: CASKPPLGEQYF. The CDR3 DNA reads TGTGCCAGCAAGCCGCCGTTGGGCGAGCAGTACTTC.

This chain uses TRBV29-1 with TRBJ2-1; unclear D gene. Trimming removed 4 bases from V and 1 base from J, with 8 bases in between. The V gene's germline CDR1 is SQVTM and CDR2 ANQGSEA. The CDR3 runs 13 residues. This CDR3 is CSVGGASYNEQFF. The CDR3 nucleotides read TGCAGCGTTGGGGGTGCGTCCTACAATGAGCAGTTCTTC.

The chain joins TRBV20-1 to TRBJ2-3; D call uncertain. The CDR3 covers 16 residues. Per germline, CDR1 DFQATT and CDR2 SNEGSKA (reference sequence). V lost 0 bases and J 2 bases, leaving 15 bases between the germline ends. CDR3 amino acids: CSARDLGFSDTDTQYF. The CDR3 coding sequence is TGCAGTGCTAGAGATCTCGGGTTCTCTGACACAGATACGCAGTATTTT.

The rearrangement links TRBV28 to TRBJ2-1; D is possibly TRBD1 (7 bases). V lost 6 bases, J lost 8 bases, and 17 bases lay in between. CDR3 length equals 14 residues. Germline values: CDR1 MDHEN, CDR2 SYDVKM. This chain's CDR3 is CASSTTRGDDEQFF. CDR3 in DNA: TGTGCCAGCAGCACAACCAGGGGGGACGATGAGCAGTTCTTC.

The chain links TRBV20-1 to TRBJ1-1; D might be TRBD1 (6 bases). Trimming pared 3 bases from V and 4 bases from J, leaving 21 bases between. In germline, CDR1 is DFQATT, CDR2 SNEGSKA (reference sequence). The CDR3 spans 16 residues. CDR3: CSASPGGNEGVTEAFF. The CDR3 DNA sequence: TGCAGTGCTAGCCCCGGGGGCAATGAGGGTGTCACTGAAGCTTTCTTT.

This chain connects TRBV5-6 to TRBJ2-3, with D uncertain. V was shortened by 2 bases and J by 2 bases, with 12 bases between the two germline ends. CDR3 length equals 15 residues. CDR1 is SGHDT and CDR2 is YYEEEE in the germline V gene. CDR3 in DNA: TGTGCCAGCAGCTTATCTTTAGGGCCCACAGATACGCAGTATTTT. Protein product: CASSLSLGPTDTQYF.

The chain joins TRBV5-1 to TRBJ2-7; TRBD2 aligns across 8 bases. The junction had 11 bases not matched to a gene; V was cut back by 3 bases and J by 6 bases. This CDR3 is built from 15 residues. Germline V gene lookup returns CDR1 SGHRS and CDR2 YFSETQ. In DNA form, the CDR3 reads TGCGCCAGCAGCTGGGGAAGCGGGAGTTTCAGCGAGCAGTACTTC. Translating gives CASSWGSGSFSEQYF.

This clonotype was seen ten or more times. CDR3 loop: CASSQTLTSGTLGSYEQYF. CDR3 nucleotides: TGCGCCAGCAGCCAGACCCTGACTAGCGGAACACTGGGCTCCTACGAGCAGTACTTC. The J gene is TRBJ2-7, the V gene TRBV4-3; TRBD2 matches 9 bases. The J segment lost 0 bases and the V segment lost 3 bases, leaving 15 bases of the junction unmatched. The length of the CDR3 is 19 residues. Germline-derived CDR1 and CDR2 are LGHNA and YSLEER.

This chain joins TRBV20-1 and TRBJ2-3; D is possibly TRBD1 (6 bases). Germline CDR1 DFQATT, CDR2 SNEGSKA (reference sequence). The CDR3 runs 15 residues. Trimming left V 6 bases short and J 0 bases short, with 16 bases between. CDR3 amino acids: CSAGKRDTSTDTQYF. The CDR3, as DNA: TGCAGTGCAGGAAAACGGGACACAAGCACAGATACGCAGTATTTT.

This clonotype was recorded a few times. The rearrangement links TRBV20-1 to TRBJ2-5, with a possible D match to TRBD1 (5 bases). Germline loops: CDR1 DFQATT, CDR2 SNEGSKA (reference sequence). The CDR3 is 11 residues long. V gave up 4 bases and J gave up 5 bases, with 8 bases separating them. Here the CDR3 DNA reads TGCAGTGCTACAGGGTGGGAGACCCAGTACTTC. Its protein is CSATGWETQYF.